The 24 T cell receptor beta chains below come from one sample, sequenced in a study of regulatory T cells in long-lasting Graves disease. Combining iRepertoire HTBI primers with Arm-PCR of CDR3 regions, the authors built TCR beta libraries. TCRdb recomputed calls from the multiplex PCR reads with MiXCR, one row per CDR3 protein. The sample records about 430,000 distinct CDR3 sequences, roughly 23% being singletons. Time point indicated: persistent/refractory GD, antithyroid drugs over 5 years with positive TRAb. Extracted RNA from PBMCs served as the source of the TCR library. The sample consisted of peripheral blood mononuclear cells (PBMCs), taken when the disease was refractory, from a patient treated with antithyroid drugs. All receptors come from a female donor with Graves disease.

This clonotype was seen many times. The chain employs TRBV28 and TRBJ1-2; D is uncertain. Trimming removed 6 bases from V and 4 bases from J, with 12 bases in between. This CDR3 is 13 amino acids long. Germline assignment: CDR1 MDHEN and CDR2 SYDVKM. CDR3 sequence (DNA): TGTGCCAGCAGCAAAGACACGATCTATGGCTACACCTTC. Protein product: CASSKDTIYGYTF.

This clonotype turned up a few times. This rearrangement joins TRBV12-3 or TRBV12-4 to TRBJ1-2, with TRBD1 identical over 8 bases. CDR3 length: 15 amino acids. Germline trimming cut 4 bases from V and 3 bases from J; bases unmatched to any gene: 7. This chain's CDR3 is CASSSSQGGYYGYTF. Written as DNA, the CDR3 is TGTGCCAGCAGTTCTTCACAGGGGGGATACTATGGCTACACCTTC.

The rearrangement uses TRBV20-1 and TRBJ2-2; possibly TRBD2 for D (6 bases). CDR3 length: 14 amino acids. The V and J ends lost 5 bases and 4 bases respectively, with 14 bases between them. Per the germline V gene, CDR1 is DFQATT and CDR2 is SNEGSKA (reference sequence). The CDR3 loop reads CSASGARGTGELFF. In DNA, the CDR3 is TGCAGTGCTTCCGGGGCGCGGGGCACCGGGGAGCTGTTTTTT.

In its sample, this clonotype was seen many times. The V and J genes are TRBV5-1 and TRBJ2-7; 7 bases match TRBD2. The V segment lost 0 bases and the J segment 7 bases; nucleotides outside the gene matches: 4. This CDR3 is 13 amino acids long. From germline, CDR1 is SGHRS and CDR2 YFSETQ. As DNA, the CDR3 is TGCGCCAGCAGCTTGGCGGGGGGAACGGAGCAGTACTTC. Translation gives CASSLAGGTEQYF.

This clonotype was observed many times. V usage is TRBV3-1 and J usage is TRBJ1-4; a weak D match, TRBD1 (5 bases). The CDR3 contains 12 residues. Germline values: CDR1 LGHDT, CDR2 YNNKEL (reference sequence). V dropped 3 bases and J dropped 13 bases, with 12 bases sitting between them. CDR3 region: CASSQEDMLLFF. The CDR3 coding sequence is TGTGCCAGCAGCCAGGAGGACATGTTACTGTTTTTT.

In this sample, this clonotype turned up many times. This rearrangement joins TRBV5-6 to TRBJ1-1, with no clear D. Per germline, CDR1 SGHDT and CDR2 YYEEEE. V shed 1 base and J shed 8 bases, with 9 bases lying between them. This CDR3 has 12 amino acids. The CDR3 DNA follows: TGTGCCAGCAGCTTGATGTCGGGAGAAGCTTTCTTT. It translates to CASSLMSGEAFF.

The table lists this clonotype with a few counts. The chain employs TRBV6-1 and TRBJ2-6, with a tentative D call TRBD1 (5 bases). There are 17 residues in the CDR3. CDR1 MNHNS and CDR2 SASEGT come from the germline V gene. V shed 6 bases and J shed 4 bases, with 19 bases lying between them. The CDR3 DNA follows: TGTGCCAGCAGCCCCCCGGGCAGGGCAGGCGGGGCCAACGTCCTGACTTTC. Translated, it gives CASSPPGRAGGANVLTF.

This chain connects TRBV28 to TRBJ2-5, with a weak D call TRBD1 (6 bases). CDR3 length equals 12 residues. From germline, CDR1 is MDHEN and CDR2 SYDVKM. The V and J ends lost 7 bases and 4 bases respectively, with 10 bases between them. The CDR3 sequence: CASTDRRETQYF. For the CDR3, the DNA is TGTGCCAGCACCGACAGGCGAGAGACCCAGTACTTC.

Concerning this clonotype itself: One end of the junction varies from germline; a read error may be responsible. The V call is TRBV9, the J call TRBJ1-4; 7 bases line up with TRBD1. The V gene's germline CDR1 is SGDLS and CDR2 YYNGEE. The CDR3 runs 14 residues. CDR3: CARRGGTGGEKLFF. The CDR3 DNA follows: TGTGCCCGCAGGGGGGGGACGGGGGGTGAAAAACTGTTTTTT.

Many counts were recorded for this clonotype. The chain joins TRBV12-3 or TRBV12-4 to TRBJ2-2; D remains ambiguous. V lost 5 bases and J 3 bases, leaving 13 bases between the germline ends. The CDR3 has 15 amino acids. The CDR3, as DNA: TGTGCCAGCAGTCCCAGAAACTTGGACACCGGGGAGCTGTTTTTT. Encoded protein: CASSPRNLDTGELFF.

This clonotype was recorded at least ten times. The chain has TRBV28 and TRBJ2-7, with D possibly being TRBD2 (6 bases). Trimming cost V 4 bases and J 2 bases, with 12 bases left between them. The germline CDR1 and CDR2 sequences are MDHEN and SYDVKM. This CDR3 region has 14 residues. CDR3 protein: CASSSGRTTYEQYF. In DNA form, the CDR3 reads TGTGCCAGCAGTTCCGGGCGGACTACCTACGAGCAGTACTTC.

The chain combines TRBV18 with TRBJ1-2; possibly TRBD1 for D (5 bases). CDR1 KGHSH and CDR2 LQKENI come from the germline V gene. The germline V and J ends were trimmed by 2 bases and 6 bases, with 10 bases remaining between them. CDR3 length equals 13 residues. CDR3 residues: CASSPEQVDGYTF. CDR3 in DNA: TGTGCCAGCTCACCAGAACAGGTGGATGGCTACACCTTC.

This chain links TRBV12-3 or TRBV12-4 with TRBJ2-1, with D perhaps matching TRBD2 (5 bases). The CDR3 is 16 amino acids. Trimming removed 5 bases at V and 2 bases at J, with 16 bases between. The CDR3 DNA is TGTGCCAGCAGTCCCCCGAGGTCCGGGACCTACAATGAGCAGTTCTTC. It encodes CASSPPRSGTYNEQFF.

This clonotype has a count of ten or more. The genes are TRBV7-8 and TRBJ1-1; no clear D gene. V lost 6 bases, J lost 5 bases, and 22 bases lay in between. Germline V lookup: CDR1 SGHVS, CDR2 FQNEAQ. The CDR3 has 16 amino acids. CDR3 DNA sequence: TGTGCCAGCAGACCCCGGATAGGTATTCTACGTACTGAAGCTTTCTTT. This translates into CASRPRIGILRTEAFF.

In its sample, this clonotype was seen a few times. The CDR3 here is CASTSPGANVLTF. In DNA form, the CDR3 reads TGCGCCAGCACCTCACCTGGGGCCAACGTCCTGACTTTC. J is TRBJ2-6 and V is TRBV10-2; no firm D call. The CDR3 runs to 13 residues. The germline V gene has CDR1 WSHSY and CDR2 SAAADI. V was cut by 7 bases and J by 2 bases, with 6 bases left in between.

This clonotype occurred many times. CDR3 nucleotides: TGTGCCAGCAGTCGAACACCAAACCAAGAGACCCAGTACTTC. It yields the protein CASSRTPNQETQYF. The chain recombines TRBV2 with TRBJ2-5, with unresolved D. The germline CDR1 and CDR2 sequences are SNHLY and FYNNEI. V was pared by 5 bases and J by 0 bases, with 10 bases between. The CDR3 length is 14 residues. The entire variable domain, with the rest obtained from reference TRBV2 and TRBJ2-5, is as follows: EPEVTQTPSHQVTQMGQEVILRCVPISNHLYFYWYRQILGQKVEFLVSFYNNEISEKSEIFDDQFSVERPDGSNFTLKIRSTKLEDSAMYFCASSRTPNQETQYFGPGTRLLVL.

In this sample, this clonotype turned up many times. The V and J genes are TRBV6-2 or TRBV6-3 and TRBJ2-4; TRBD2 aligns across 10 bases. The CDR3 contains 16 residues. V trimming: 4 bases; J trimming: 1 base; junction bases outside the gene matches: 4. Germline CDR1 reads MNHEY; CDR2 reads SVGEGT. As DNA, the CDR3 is TGTGCCAGCAGTTTTACTAGCGGGATTGCCAAAAACATTCAGTACTTC. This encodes CASSFTSGIAKNIQYF.

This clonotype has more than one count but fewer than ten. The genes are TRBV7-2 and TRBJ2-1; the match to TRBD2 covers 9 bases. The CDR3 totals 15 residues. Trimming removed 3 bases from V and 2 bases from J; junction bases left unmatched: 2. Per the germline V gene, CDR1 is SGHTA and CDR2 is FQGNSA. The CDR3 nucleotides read TGTGCCAGCAGCTTGACTAGCGGACCCTACAATGAGCAGTTCTTC. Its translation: CASSLTSGPYNEQFF.

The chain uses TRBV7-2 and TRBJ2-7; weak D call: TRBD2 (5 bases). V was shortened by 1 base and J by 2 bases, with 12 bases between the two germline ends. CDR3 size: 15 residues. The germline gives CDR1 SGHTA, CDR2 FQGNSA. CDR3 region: CASSLGWTGPYEQYF. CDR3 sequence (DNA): TGTGCCAGCAGCTTAGGATGGACTGGACCCTACGAGCAGTACTTC. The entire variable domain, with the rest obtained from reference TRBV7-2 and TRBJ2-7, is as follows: GAGVSQSPSNKVTEKGKDVELRCDPISGHTALYWYRQSLGQGLEFLIYFQGNSAPDKSGLPSDRFSAERTGGSVSTLTIQRTQQEDSAVYLCASSLGWTGPYEQYFGPGTRLTVT.

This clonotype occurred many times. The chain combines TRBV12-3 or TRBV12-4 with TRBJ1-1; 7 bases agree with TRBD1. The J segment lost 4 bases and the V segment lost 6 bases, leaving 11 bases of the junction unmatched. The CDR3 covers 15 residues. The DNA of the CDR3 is TGTGCCAGCAGAAAAACAGGGGCCCGGGGCACTGAAGCTTTCTTT. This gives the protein CASRKTGARGTEAFF.

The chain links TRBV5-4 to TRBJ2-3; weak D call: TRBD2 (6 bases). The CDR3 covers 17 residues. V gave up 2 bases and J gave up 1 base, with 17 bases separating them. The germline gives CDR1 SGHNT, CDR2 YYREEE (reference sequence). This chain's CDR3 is CASSFGVAVRGTDTQYF. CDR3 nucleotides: TGTGCCAGCAGCTTCGGGGTAGCGGTACGGGGCACAGATACGCAGTATTTT.

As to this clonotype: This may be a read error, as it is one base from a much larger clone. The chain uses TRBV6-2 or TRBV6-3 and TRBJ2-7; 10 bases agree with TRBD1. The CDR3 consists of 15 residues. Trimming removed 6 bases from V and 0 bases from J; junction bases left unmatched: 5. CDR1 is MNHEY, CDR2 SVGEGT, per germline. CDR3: CASRRGTGVSYEQYF. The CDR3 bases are TGTGCCAGCAGAAGAGGGACAGGGGTCTCCTACGAGCAGTACTTC.

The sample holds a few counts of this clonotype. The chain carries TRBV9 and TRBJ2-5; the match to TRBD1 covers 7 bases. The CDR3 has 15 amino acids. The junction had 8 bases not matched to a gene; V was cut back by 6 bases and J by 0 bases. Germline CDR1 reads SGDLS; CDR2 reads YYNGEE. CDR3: CASTTGQANQETQYF. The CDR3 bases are TGTGCCAGCACTACCGGACAGGCGAACCAAGAGACCCAGTACTTC.

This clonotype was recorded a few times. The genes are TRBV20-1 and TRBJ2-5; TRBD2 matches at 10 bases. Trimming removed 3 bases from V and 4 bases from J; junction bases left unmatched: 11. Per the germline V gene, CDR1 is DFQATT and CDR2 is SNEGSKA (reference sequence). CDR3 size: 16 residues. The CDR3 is CSASDWLAGVGETQYF. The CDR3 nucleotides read TGCAGTGCTAGTGATTGGCTAGCGGGAGTAGGAGAGACCCAGTACTTC.